The subject of this entry is one T cell receptor beta chain. This record belongs to a study of control samples from healthy donors and cancer patients. J was trimmed by 1 base and V by 5 bases; bases with no gene match: 8. This CDR3 spans 15 amino acids. Germline lookup yields CDR1 SGHTA and CDR2 FQGTGA. Sequencing used immunoSEQ multiplex PCR; TCRdb keeps in-frame clones, though not all of them. Among over 80,000 clones listed, around 91% were seen once. This TCR came from a man between 25 and 39 years old in good health. Sequencing used blood. The V call is TRBV7-3, the J call TRBJ2-7, with TRBD1 matching 7 bases. The CDR3 region has the DNA TGTGCCAGCAGCCCCCAACAGGGGCCGTCCTACGAGCAGTACTTC. It codes for CASSPQQGPSYEQYF.